This paragraph covers one T cell receptor (beta chain) sequence. Its antigen is not known. Germline V CDR1 and CDR2: SGHDN, FVKESK. The CDR3 length is 16 residues. V lost 3 bases and J lost 3, with 15 bases in between. Expressed TCRB transcripts were sequenced after all isolated RNA was converted to cDNA. Deep immunoSEQ sequencing covered naive, central memory and regulatory T cell samples. Profiled with immunoSEQ multiplex PCR; TCRdb holds only in-frame clones, not every one. The sample lists around 40,000 clones; roughly 49% were seen once. The data were obtained in a study of beta chain features in type 1 diabetes. Study-wide results and caveats: Moderate yet significant TCRB CDR3 shortening was seen in Type 1 diabetes patients in all four CD4+ subsets. The naive, central memory and Treg TCRB repertoires looked more alike in patients than they did in healthy donors. Highly expressing activated T cells could be over-counted with a cDNA template.

This receptor was obtained from a woman aged 18-29 years in good health. The sample was Tregs from blood. The V gene is TRBV14, the J gene TRBJ2-1; tentatively, D is TRBD2 (6 bases). CDR3 amino acids: CASSHNPRDFYNEQFF. Here the CDR3 DNA reads TGTGCCAGCAGCCATAACCCGCGGGATTTCTACAATGAGCAGTTCTTC.